This passage covers 19 T cell receptor beta chains from one sample sequenced in a study of T cell responses to AZD1222 COVID-19 vaccine. Clones were sequenced by immunoSEQ multiplex PCR, and TCRdb holds only the in-frame ones, with some missing. The data hold about 160,000 clones, with just over 90% observed a single time. The specimen was peripheral blood, collected on day 0 of MenACWY control vaccination. These receptors were collected from an adult in good health.

J is TRBJ1-5 and V is TRBV30; maybe TRBD1 (6 bases). The CDR3 covers 18 residues. V was cut by 3 bases and J by 2 bases, with 23 bases left in between. Germline V CDR1 and CDR2: GTSNPN, SVGIG (reference sequence). CDR3 protein: CAWSGLQGRFGGNQPQHF. CDR3 DNA: TGTGCCTGGAGCGGACTACAGGGTCGGTTTGGGGGCAATCAGCCCCAGCATTTT.

The V gene is TRBV27, the J gene TRBJ1-5, with 7 nucleotides matching TRBD1. Germline V gives CDR1 MNHEY, CDR2 SMNVEV (reference sequence). This CDR3 comprises 17 residues. With 5 bases clipped from V and 3 bases from J, the junction kept 13 bases outside the gene matches. The CDR3 nucleotides read TGTGCCAGCAGTCAATACAGGGGTCGAGGGGACAATCAGCCCCAGCATTTT. Its translation: CASSQYRGRGDNQPQHF.

The CDR3 bases are TGTGCCAGCAGCTCCCGGTCGAGGGAGACCCAGTACTTC. This gives the protein CASSSRSRETQYF. This chain links TRBV7-3 with TRBJ2-5; D not certain. CDR1 SGHTA and CDR2 FQGTGA come from the germline V gene. The ends were cut back, 4 bases at V and 5 bases at J, with 11 bases in the middle. The CDR3 loop spans 13 amino acids.

The genes are TRBV24-1 and TRBJ1-1; D uncertain. The length of the CDR3 is 14 residues. V shed 3 bases and J shed 7 bases, with 14 bases lying between them. Germline V gives CDR1 KGHDR, CDR2 SFDVKD. The CDR3 reads CATSDPLRPGEAFF. In DNA form, the CDR3 reads TGTGCCACCAGTGATCCCCTGAGGCCGGGTGAAGCTTTCTTT.

The CDR3 nucleotides read TGTGCCAGCAGCTTCCGGCCCCATGAAAAACTGTTTTTT. This sequence encodes CASSFRPHEKLFF. The chain combines TRBV11-1 with TRBJ1-4; D is ambiguous. The length of the CDR3 is 13 residues. Germline lookup yields CDR1 SGHAT and CDR2 FQDESV (reference sequence). V dropped 3 bases and J dropped 6 bases, with 8 bases sitting between them.

This chain links TRBV4-2 with TRBJ2-2; 13 bases map to TRBD2. With V trimmed by 4 bases and J by 4 bases, 9 bases remained unmatched. CDR1 and CDR2 (germline): LGHNA, YNFKEQ. The CDR3 spans 18 residues. This CDR3 reads CASSPTGLAGLGTGELFF. The CDR3 nucleotides read TGTGCCAGCAGCCCCACGGGACTAGCGGGATTGGGCACCGGGGAGCTGTTTTTT.

This chain connects TRBV19 to TRBJ2-7; 8 positions agree with TRBD1. This CDR3 is 15 amino acids long. The trim removed 4 bases at V and 3 bases at J, leaving 8 bases unmatched. Germline CDR1 is LNHDA and CDR2 is SQIVND (reference sequence). The DNA for the CDR3 is TGTGCCAGTAGTAGGGCACACAGGGGGAACTACGAGCAGTACTTC. Translation: CASSRAHRGNYEQYF.

CDR3 region: CASSRGLGGFPTDTQYF. CDR3 DNA: TGTGCCAGCAGCCGAGGTTTAGGGGGGTTTCCCACAGATACGCAGTATTTT. This chain links TRBV7-3 with TRBJ2-3; D possibly matches TRBD1 or TRBD2 (6 bases each). Deletions cut 5 bases from V and 2 bases from J, with 20 bases between. The CDR3 has 17 amino acids. Per germline, CDR1 SGHTA and CDR2 FQGTGA.

CDR3 residues: CASRSPREGSWGYTF. The CDR3 nucleotides read TGTGCCAGTAGATCCCCGAGGGAGGGGAGTTGGGGCTACACCTTC. This sequence joins TRBV19 and TRBJ1-2, with a tentative D call TRBD1 (5 bases). CDR3 size: 15 residues. The V gene lost 6 bases and the J gene lost 8 bases, with 22 bases spanning the gap. Germline V lookup: CDR1 LNHDA, CDR2 SQIVND (reference sequence).

The chain uses TRBV29-1 and TRBJ2-1; the match to TRBD1 covers 8 bases. The CDR3 totals 16 residues. Trimming took 6 bases from V and 0 from J; bases not matched to a gene: 10. Germline assignment: CDR1 SQVTM and CDR2 ANQGSEA. CDR3 nucleotides: TGCAGCGTGCCCCTCACAGGGGGACCCTCCTACAATGAGCAGTTCTTC. It translates to CSVPLTGGPSYNEQFF.

This chain connects TRBV18 to TRBJ1-1; D is undetermined. CDR1 KGHSH and CDR2 LQKENI come from the germline V gene. The CDR3 consists of 14 residues. Trimming removed 0 bases from V and 2 bases from J, with 7 bases in between. This CDR3 reads CASSPPSGNTEAFF. DNA of the CDR3: TGTGCCAGCTCACCACCGTCCGGAAACACTGAAGCTTTCTTT.

This clone was recorded only once. The chain uses TRBV5-1 and TRBJ2-2; 8 bases are a match to TRBD1. Germline trimming cut 3 bases from V and 1 base from J; bases unmatched to any gene: 5. CDR1 and CDR2 from the germline V gene are SGHRS and YFSETQ. The CDR3 spans 16 residues. The CDR3 reads CASSSQGGQNTGELFF. Here the CDR3 DNA reads TGCGCCAGCAGCTCACAGGGGGGACAGAACACCGGGGAGCTGTTTTTT. The full variable domain, with the rest looked up from reference TRBV5-1 and TRBJ2-2, is KAGVTQTPRYLIKTRGQQVTLSCSPISGHRSVSWYQQTPGQGLQFLFEYFSETQRNKGNFPGRFSGRQFSNSRSEMNVSTLELGDSALYLCASSSQGGQNTGELFFGEGSRLTVL.

The chain joins TRBV19 to TRBJ1-5; perhaps TRBD1 as D (5 bases). The CDR3 extends over 15 amino acids. Deletions cut 6 bases from V and 2 bases from J, with 14 bases between. Germline values: CDR1 LNHDA, CDR2 SQIVND (reference sequence). The CDR3 reads CASRGRRDGNQPQHF. DNA for the CDR3: TGTGCCAGTAGGGGGCGGAGGGATGGCAATCAGCCCCAGCATTTT.

The J gene is TRBJ1-5, the V gene TRBV15, with TRBD1 as a possible D gene (6 bases). Germline V CDR1 and CDR2: LNHNV, YYDKDF (reference sequence). V was trimmed by 9 bases and J by 4 bases, leaving 22 bases between them. There are 16 residues in the CDR3. The CDR3 reads CATTMGGGIGNQPQHF. The CDR3 DNA reads as TGTGCCACGACCATGGGAGGGGGAATCGGAAATCAGCCCCAGCATTTT.

The chain recombines TRBV19 with TRBJ1-3, with no clear D. The germline CDR1 and CDR2 sequences are LNHDA and SQIVND (reference sequence). CDR3 length: 15 amino acids. Trimming stripped 0 bases from V and 0 bases from J, with 6 bases between. CDR3 bases: TGTGCCAGTAGTATAGATCCGTACTCTGGAAACACCATATATTTT. Protein product: CASSIDPYSGNTIYF. The full variable domain, completed using reference TRBV19 and TRBJ1-3, is DGGITQSPKYLFRKEGQNVTLSCEQNLNHDAMYWYRQDPGQGLRLIYYSQIVNDFQKGDIAEGYSVSREKKESFPLTVTSAQKNPTAFYLCASSIDPYSGNTIYFGEGSWLTVV.

V and J are TRBV29-1 and TRBJ1-4; TRBD1 is a possible D gene (6 bases). The V gene's germline CDR1 is SQVTM and CDR2 ANQGSEA. The germline V and J ends were trimmed by 5 bases and 8 bases, with 18 bases remaining between them. The CDR3 loop spans 14 amino acids. This CDR3 is CSVRGGGRGEKLFF. CDR3 sequence (DNA): TGCAGCGTTCGAGGCGGGGGGCGCGGCGAAAAACTGTTTTTT.

The chain uses TRBV5-5 and TRBJ2-2, with TRBD2 as a possible D gene (5 bases). The ends were cut back, 0 bases at V and 7 bases at J, with 13 bases in the middle. The CDR3 is 15 amino acids. The germline CDR1 and CDR2 sequences are SGHKS and YYEKEE (reference sequence). Here the CDR3 reads CASSLGAHRDGELFF. CDR3 nucleotides: TGTGCCAGCAGCTTGGGGGCCCATCGGGACGGGGAGCTGTTTTTT.

This clone has a single count. The chain carries TRBV7-2 and TRBJ2-3; D unclear. Trimming cost V 1 base and J 2 bases, with 4 bases left between them. This CDR3 contains 13 residues. The germline CDR1 and CDR2 sequences are SGHTA and FQGNSA. The CDR3 protein is CASSLDYTDTQYF. In nucleotides, the CDR3 is TGTGCCAGCAGCTTAGACTACACAGATACGCAGTATTTT. Using reference TRBV7-2 and TRBJ2-3 for the parts outside the CDR3, the full variable domain is GAGVSQSPSNKVTEKGKDVELRCDPISGHTALYWYRQSLGQGLEFLIYFQGNSAPDKSGLPSDRFSAERTGGSVSTLTIQRTQQEDSAVYLCASSLDYTDTQYFGPGTRLTVL.

J is TRBJ1-5 and V is TRBV19, with D maybe TRBD1 (6 bases). The CDR3 runs to 15 residues. Germline V gene data show CDR1 as LNHDA and CDR2 as SQIVND (reference sequence). Trimming pared 0 bases from V and 10 bases from J, leaving 16 bases between. The CDR3 here is CASSIDRSGVGPQHF. Written as DNA, the CDR3 is TGTGCCAGTAGTATAGATCGCTCAGGGGTTGGACCCCAGCATTTT.